This entry describes one T cell receptor (beta chain). Its specificity is unknown. These data are taken from a study of T cell responses to AZD1222 COVID-19 vaccine. General study findings and limits: Repertoires in all cases were sampled only once the peak T cell response had passed. Donors skewed white British and female; clonal diversity was possibly underestimated. The reported proportion of spike-specific TCRs targeting unmutated variant regions was nearly half.

V was clipped by 0 bases and J by 1 base; unmatched bases: 2. This CDR3 is 15 amino acids long. Germline CDR1 is MNHEY and CDR2 is SVGAGI. The data were produced by immunoSEQ multiplex PCR, yet TCRdb's version contains in-frame clones alone and is incomplete. The table includes roughly 190,000 clones, 80% to 95% detected once. The sequencing here drew on peripheral blood, taken 28 days after the second AZD1222 dose. The TCR comes from an adult who received the AZD1222 COVID-19 vaccine. V usage is TRBV6-5 and J usage is TRBJ2-5; TRBD1 matches 7 bases. The CDR3 DNA is TGTGCCAGCAGTTACTCGGGACAGCTCCAAGAGACCCAGTACTTC. This codes for CASSYSGQLQETQYF.